The source of this TCR beta chain is a study of T cell responses to AZD1222 COVID-19 vaccine. The sample holds one count of this clone. Generated by immunoSEQ multiplex PCR, the TCRdb table keeps only in-frame clones and is missing some. The sample includes 110,000 to 150,000 clones, more than 85% seen only once; the top ten take about 5.1%. Sequencing was performed on peripheral blood, taken on day 0 of AZD1222 vaccination. The receptor's source is an adult in good health.

Here the CDR3 DNA reads TGCGCCAGCGCTTTACAGGAGCGCTATGGCTACACCTTC. Its protein product is CASALQERYGYTF. The chain joins TRBV5-1 to TRBJ1-2; perhaps TRBD1 as D (5 bases). The CDR3 covers 13 residues. The germline gives CDR1 SGHRS, CDR2 YFSETQ. Trimming removed 7 bases at V and 4 bases at J, with 14 bases between.